The 26 T cell receptor beta chains below come from one sample, sequenced in a study of blood T cell repertoires in COVID-19. Libraries were prepared by immunoSEQ multiplex PCR; TCRdb keeps only in-frame clonotypes and omits some of them. The sample carries around 46,000 clones, 85% to 90% recorded once. Sample: peripheral blood. These receptor sequences come from a human donor in a cohort sampled during active COVID-19.

The V gene is TRBV18, the J gene TRBJ1-1; D ambiguous. The V end was cut by 8 bases, the J end by 4 bases, with 11 bases between. CDR1 is KGHSH and CDR2 is LQKENI in the germline V gene. The CDR3 contains 12 residues. The CDR3 loop is CASLESGTEAFF. The CDR3 DNA reads TGTGCCAGCCTGGAGTCGGGCACTGAAGCTTTCTTT.

J is TRBJ2-7 and V is TRBV27; 8 bases match TRBD1. In germline, CDR1 is MNHEY, CDR2 SMNVEV (reference sequence). With V trimmed by 2 bases and J by 6 bases, 12 bases remained unmatched. The CDR3 spans 16 residues. The CDR3 DNA is TGTGCCAGCAGTTTAGGGCAGGGGGCAATTTCCAGCGAGCAGTACTTC. Protein: CASSLGQGAISSEQYF.

The chain employs TRBV7-9 and TRBJ1-1; 7 nucleotides line up with TRBD1. This CDR3 spans 15 amino acids. The germline gives CDR1 SEHNR, CDR2 FQNEAQ (reference sequence). With 3 bases clipped from V and 3 bases from J, the junction kept 7 bases outside the gene matches. CDR3 bases: TGTGCCAGCAGCTTCCAACAGGGGCCGGACACTGAAGCTTTCTTT. Translation: CASSFQQGPDTEAFF. Combining the CDR3 with reference TRBV7-9 and TRBJ1-1 gives the whole variable domain DTGVSQNPRHKITKRGQNVTFRCDPISEHNRLYWYRQTLGQGPEFLTYFQNEAQLEKSRLLSDRFSAERPKGSFSTLEIQRTEQGDSAMYLCASSFQQGPDTEAFFGQGTRLTVV.

This chain joins TRBV7-8 and TRBJ2-1, with 7 bases identical to TRBD1. V was pared by 4 bases and J by 1 base, with 7 bases of the junction left unmatched. The CDR3 is 16 amino acids. Per the germline V gene, CDR1 is SGHVS and CDR2 is FQNEAQ. CDR3 DNA: TGTGCCAGCAGCTGGGTAGGGGGCACGTCCTACAATGAGCAGTTCTTC. This gives the protein CASSWVGGTSYNEQFF.

The chain links TRBV28 to TRBJ1-2; 11 bases are a match to TRBD1. After removal of 5 bases from V and 5 bases from J, the junction contained 10 bases not matched to a gene. The germline V gene encodes CDR1 MDHEN and CDR2 SYDVKM. This CDR3 region has 16 residues. The CDR3 region is CASSLQTGTGGYGYTF. The CDR3 DNA is TGTGCCAGCAGTCTACAAACCGGGACAGGGGGGTATGGCTACACCTTC.

The chain employs TRBV11-2 and TRBJ2-1; weak D call: TRBD1 (6 bases). V lost 3 bases and J lost 8, with 14 bases in between. The CDR3 runs 14 residues. Germline V gene sequence: CDR1 SGHAT, CDR2 FQNNGV. CDR3 DNA: TGTGCCAGCAGCTTTACAGGGACCCCCCATGAGCAGTTCTTC. It translates to CASSFTGTPHEQFF.

The V call is TRBV6-5, the J call TRBJ2-7; D is unclear. Per germline, CDR1 MNHEY and CDR2 SVGAGI. The CDR3 consists of 13 residues. V dropped 6 bases and J dropped 1 base, with 10 bases sitting between them. The CDR3, as DNA: TGTGCCAGCAGGCCAACATTGTCCTACGAGCAGTACTTC. Residues: CASRPTLSYEQYF.

The genes are TRBV7-9 and TRBJ2-5, with D possibly matching TRBD1 (5 bases). CDR1 and CDR2 from the germline V gene are SEHNR and FQNEAQ (reference sequence). The CDR3 has 15 residues. V shed 0 bases and J shed 2 bases, with 10 bases lying between them. In DNA form, the CDR3 reads TGTGCCAGCAGCTTAGCTGCAGGGCAACAAGAGACCCAGTACTTC. Translation gives CASSLAAGQQETQYF.

This clone was seen just once. This chain links TRBV25-1 with TRBJ2-1; TRBD2 aligns across 11 bases. The germline gives CDR1 MGHDK, CDR2 SYGVNS. The V segment lost 8 bases and the J segment 2 bases; nucleotides outside the gene matches: 8. CDR3 length equals 16 residues. The CDR3 protein is CASSPGTSGTYNEQFF. CDR3 in DNA: TGTGCCAGCTCACCCGGGACTAGCGGAACCTACAATGAGCAGTTCTTC.

The rearrangement links TRBV7-3 to TRBJ1-1; D may be TRBD1 (5 bases). The length of the CDR3 is 12 residues. Trimming took 5 bases from V and 1 from J, leaving 5 bases between them. The germline CDR1 and CDR2 sequences are SGHTA and FQGTGA. CDR3 protein: CASSTGNTEAFF. The CDR3 DNA reads as TGTGCCAGCAGCACAGGGAACACTGAAGCTTTCTTT.

This clone was seen only a few times. J is TRBJ2-5 and V is TRBV4-1; 8 bases are shared with TRBD2. V lost 0 bases to trimming and J lost 6 bases; unmatched junction nucleotides: 9. The length of the CDR3 is 16 residues. Germline lookup yields CDR1 MGHRA and CDR2 YSYEKL. The CDR3 nucleotides read TGCGCCAGCAGCCAAGATTCGAGCGGGAGCTATAAGACCCAGTACTTC. Protein sequence: CASSQDSSGSYKTQYF.

The chain couples TRBV5-1 to TRBJ2-7; D is perhaps TRBD2 (6 bases). Germline lookup yields CDR1 SGHRS and CDR2 YFSETQ. This CDR3 region has 16 residues. Trimming stripped 5 bases from V and 1 base from J, with 19 bases between. Here the CDR3 reads CASSLRGGANSYEQYF. The CDR3 DNA reads TGCGCCAGCAGTCTCCGTGGAGGGGCGAATTCCTACGAGCAGTACTTC.

The chain carries TRBV30 and TRBJ1-2, with 7 bases lining up with TRBD1. V shed 5 bases and J 1 base; nucleotides not matched to a gene: 10. CDR1 and CDR2 (germline): GTSNPN, SVGIG (reference sequence). The CDR3 contains 15 residues. In DNA, the CDR3 is TGTGCCTGGCGCTCTGGGACAGCACTTAACTATGGCTACACCTTC. Translation gives CAWRSGTALNYGYTF.

The rearrangement joins TRBV19 to TRBJ2-7; 7 nucleotides agree with TRBD2. The CDR3 is made up of 17 amino acids. After removal of 1 base from V and 1 base from J, the junction contained 10 bases not matched to a gene. Germline CDR1 is LNHDA and CDR2 is SQIVND (reference sequence). CDR3 sequence reads: CASSIGGKAGRSYEQYF. The CDR3 nucleotides read TGTGCCAGTAGTATAGGAGGGAAAGCGGGAAGGTCCTACGAGCAGTACTTC.

The chain uses TRBV6-6 and TRBJ1-2, with D perhaps matching TRBD1 (6 bases). The CDR3 is made up of 14 amino acids. V shed 7 bases and J shed 2 bases, with 14 bases lying between them. CDR1 and CDR2 from the germline V gene are MNHNY and SVGAGI (reference sequence). CDR3 sequence reads: CASIKQGVNYGYTF. Written as DNA, the CDR3 is TGTGCCAGCATTAAACAGGGTGTCAACTATGGCTACACCTTC.

The CDR3 DNA reads as TGTGCCAGCAGCTTATCGGGACAAAAGATCGGGGAGCTGTTTTTT. Translated: CASSLSGQKIGELFF. This chain joins TRBV5-4 and TRBJ2-2; TRBD1 might be the D (6 bases). The CDR3 covers 15 residues. V was pared by 2 bases and J by 7 bases, with 15 bases between. Germline CDR1 reads SGHNT; CDR2 reads YYREEE (reference sequence).

This chain connects TRBV4-1 to TRBJ2-7, with 7 bases aligning to TRBD1. This CDR3 is built from 16 residues. Per germline, CDR1 MGHRA and CDR2 YSYEKL. The junction had 10 bases not matched to a gene; V was cut back by 4 bases and J by 1 base. The CDR3 sequence is CASSRDLTGLSYEQYF. The CDR3 region has the DNA TGCGCCAGCAGCCGGGATCTGACAGGGCTTTCCTACGAGCAGTACTTC.

The chain combines TRBV11-2 with TRBJ2-7; 9 bases match TRBD1. CDR1 and CDR2 from the germline V gene are SGHAT and FQNNGV. The CDR3 has 15 residues. With V trimmed by 5 bases and J by 4 bases, 9 bases remained unmatched. CDR3 nucleotide sequence: TGTGCCAGCAGCCTGGGACAGGGCAGTCGATACGAGCAGTACTTC. Its protein is CASSLGQGSRYEQYF.

V and J are TRBV30 and TRBJ2-5; possibly TRBD2 for D (6 bases). Trimming shortened V by 1 base and J by 4 bases, and 10 bases separated the two germline ends. Looked up from germline, CDR1 is GTSNPN and CDR2 is SVGIG (reference sequence). This CDR3 has 13 residues. CDR3: CAWSERRGETQYF. DNA for the CDR3: TGTGCCTGGAGTGAACGGAGGGGAGAGACCCAGTACTTC.

This chain uses TRBV19 with TRBJ2-6; no firm D call. Germline CDR1 and CDR2: LNHDA and SQIVND (reference sequence). There are 13 residues in the CDR3. V lost 5 bases and J 2 bases, leaving 4 bases between the germline ends. CDR3 region: CASSQTGANVLTF. CDR3 coding DNA: TGTGCCAGTAGTCAGACTGGGGCCAACGTCCTGACTTTC. Together with reference TRBV19 and TRBJ2-6, the CDR3 gives the full variable domain: DGGITQSPKYLFRKEGQNVTLSCEQNLNHDAMYWYRQDPGQGLRLIYYSQIVNDFQKGDIAEGYSVSREKKESFPLTVTSAQKNPTAFYLCASSQTGANVLTFGAGSRLTVL.

This rearrangement joins TRBV28 to TRBJ1-1, with D perhaps TRBD1 (5 bases). Trimming took 6 bases from V and 2 from J, leaving 19 bases between them. CDR3 length equals 16 residues. Germline V CDR1 and CDR2: MDHEN, SYDVKM. The CDR3 reads CASRPTENLLNTEAFF. For the CDR3, the DNA is TGTGCCAGCAGGCCGACAGAAAACCTTCTAAACACTGAAGCTTTCTTT.

This clone was observed once. DNA of the CDR3: TGTGCCAGCAGCTTGGCCCAATTCATGAACACTGAAGCTTTCTTT. It yields the protein CASSLAQFMNTEAFF. The rearrangement uses TRBV5-5 and TRBJ1-1; no definite D call. From germline, CDR1 is SGHKS and CDR2 YYEKEE (reference sequence). The CDR3 spans 15 residues. V dropped 0 bases and J dropped 0 bases, with 9 bases sitting between them.

The rearrangement joins TRBV6-5 to TRBJ1-2, with D maybe TRBD1 (6 bases). This CDR3 is 13 amino acids long. The germline CDR1 and CDR2 sequences are MNHEY and SVGAGI. V was shortened by 7 bases and J by 7 bases, with 16 bases between the two germline ends. The CDR3 is CASIGAGETGYTF. CDR3 in DNA: TGTGCCAGCATAGGGGCAGGGGAGACTGGCTACACCTTC.

V usage is TRBV4-3 and J usage is TRBJ1-6; the D gene is possibly TRBD1 (5 bases). The CDR3 extends over 15 amino acids. The ends were cut back, 0 bases at V and 4 bases at J, with 7 bases in the middle. CDR1 is LGHNA, CDR2 YSLEER, per germline. CDR3 sequence (DNA): TGCGCCAGCAGCCAAGACCAGGGTTATAATTCACCCCTCCACTTT. It translates to CASSQDQGYNSPLHF.

J is TRBJ1-5 and V is TRBV28; a possible D gene is TRBD1 (6 bases). There are 14 residues in the CDR3. Germline V CDR1 and CDR2: MDHEN, SYDVKM. Deletions cut 6 bases from V and 8 bases from J, with 17 bases between. This CDR3 is CASSGGGSIEPQHF. DNA of the CDR3: TGTGCCAGCAGCGGGGGGGGCAGTATAGAGCCCCAGCATTTT.

Written as DNA, the CDR3 is TGTGCCAGCCGACCTTTGGGGGGTCACGAAAAACTGTTTTTT. It specifies CASRPLGGHEKLFF. The chain carries TRBV27 and TRBJ1-4, with a possible D match to TRBD1 (5 bases). This CDR3 is 14 amino acids long. Deletions cut 8 bases from V and 8 bases from J, with 18 bases between. Germline-derived CDR1 and CDR2 are MNHEY and SMNVEV (reference sequence).